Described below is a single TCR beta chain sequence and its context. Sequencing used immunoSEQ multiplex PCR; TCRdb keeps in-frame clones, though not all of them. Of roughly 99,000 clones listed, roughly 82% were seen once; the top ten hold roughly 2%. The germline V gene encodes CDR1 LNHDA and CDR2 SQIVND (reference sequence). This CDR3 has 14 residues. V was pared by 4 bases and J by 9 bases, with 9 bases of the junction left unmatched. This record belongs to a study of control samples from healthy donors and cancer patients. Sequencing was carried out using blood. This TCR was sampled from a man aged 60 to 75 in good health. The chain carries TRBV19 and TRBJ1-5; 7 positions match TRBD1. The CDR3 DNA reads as TGTGCCAGTAGTACCACAGGGGAGGCGCGGCCCCAGCATTTT. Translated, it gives CASSTTGEARPQHF.